Presented here are 10 T cell receptor beta chains from one specimen sequenced in a study of OX40 agonist ivuxolimab in advanced cancers. Sequencing used immunoSEQ multiplex PCR; TCRdb keeps in-frame clones, though not all of them. The sample has approximately 60,000 clones; roughly nine tenths are singletons. Sequences were derived from CD4+ or CD8+ T cells sorted from blood, sampled in a trial of the OX40 agonist ivuxolimab. The receptors come from an adult with an advanced solid tumor such as melanoma, head and neck, liver or kidney cancer.

The chain carries TRBV4-2 and TRBJ1-1; 7 nucleotides line up with TRBD1. The CDR3 is 14 amino acids. The V segment lost 5 bases and the J segment 4 bases; nucleotides outside the gene matches: 7. Germline V gene data show CDR1 as LGHNA and CDR2 as YNFKEQ. CDR3 sequence reads: CASSRENRGTEAFF. The CDR3 bases are TGTGCCAGCAGCAGAGAGAACAGGGGCACTGAAGCTTTCTTT.

The chain couples TRBV11-2 to TRBJ1-2, with 8 bases identical to TRBD1. Germline V CDR1 and CDR2: SGHAT, FQNNGV. The J segment lost 10 bases and the V segment lost 6 bases, leaving 13 bases of the junction unmatched. This CDR3 is built from 14 residues. For the CDR3, the DNA is TGTGCCAGCAGGCTACCCGGACAGGGATTAGACTACACCTTC. This encodes CASRLPGQGLDYTF.

V is TRBV7-2 and J is TRBJ2-1; 12 bases are a match to TRBD2. Unmatched junction bases numbered 3, after V lost 5 bases and J lost 1 base. There are 16 residues in the CDR3. CDR1 is SGHTA, CDR2 FQGNSA, per germline. CDR3 protein: CASSELAGGSYNEQFF. CDR3 DNA: TGTGCCAGCAGCGAACTAGCGGGGGGTTCCTACAATGAGCAGTTCTTC.

The chain has TRBV2 and TRBJ1-2; the D is unclear. The CDR3 contains 10 residues. Deletions cut 3 bases from V and 8 bases from J, with 4 bases between. CDR1 SNHLY and CDR2 FYNNEI come from the germline V gene. The CDR3 DNA reads as TGTGCCAGCAGTGATAACGGCTACACCTTC. Translated: CASSDNGYTF.

Only one count was recorded for this clone. The chain links TRBV19 to TRBJ1-3, with D possibly TRBD1 on 5 matching bases. Germline CDR1 LNHDA, CDR2 SQIVND (reference sequence). CDR3 length: 13 residues. The V end lost 6 bases, the J end lost 8 bases, and 14 bases lay between the germline ends. The CDR3 region has the DNA TGTGCCAGTAGAAAGGCAGGGTTGGACACCATATATTTT. Encoded protein: CASRKAGLDTIYF. Using reference TRBV19 and TRBJ1-3 for the parts outside the CDR3, the full variable domain is DGGITQSPKYLFRKEGQNVTLSCEQNLNHDAMYWYRQDPGQGLRLIYYSQIVNDFQKGDIAEGYSVSREKKESFPLTVTSAQKNPTAFYLCASRKAGLDTIYFGEGSWLTVV.

The chain has TRBV6-5 and TRBJ2-3; no reliable D call. Germline V gene lookup returns CDR1 MNHEY and CDR2 SVGAGI. The CDR3 runs to 14 residues. V was trimmed by 2 bases and J by 4 bases, leaving 10 bases between them. CDR3 DNA sequence: TGTGCCAGCAGTTACGGCCCATGGGCAGATACGCAGTATTTT. Translated: CASSYGPWADTQYF.

The chain joins TRBV11-3 to TRBJ2-1; 10 nucleotides match TRBD2. V was pared by 1 base and J by 7 bases, with 19 bases of the junction left unmatched. CDR3 length equals 20 residues. In germline, CDR1 is SGHNT, CDR2 YENEEA. CDR3 residues: CASSLALLGLAREGTNEQFF. The CDR3 nucleotides read TGTGCCAGCAGCTTAGCCCTCCTGGGACTAGCGCGGGAGGGGACAAATGAGCAGTTCTTC.

The sample holds one count of this clone. The chain couples TRBV19 to TRBJ2-3; D is possibly TRBD1 or TRBD2 (5 bases each). The V end was cut by 5 bases, the J end by 6 bases, with 15 bases between. The CDR3 sequence is 14 residues long. Germline V lookup: CDR1 LNHDA, CDR2 SQIVND (reference sequence). The chain's CDR3 is CASSRTRGEDTQYF. The CDR3 coding sequence is TGTGCCAGTAGTCGCACTAGGGGAGAGGATACGCAGTATTTT. The whole variable domain, filled in from reference TRBV19 and TRBJ2-3, reads DGGITQSPKYLFRKEGQNVTLSCEQNLNHDAMYWYRQDPGQGLRLIYYSQIVNDFQKGDIAEGYSVSREKKESFPLTVTSAQKNPTAFYLCASSRTRGEDTQYFGPGTRLTVL.

The rearrangement uses TRBV10-3 and TRBJ2-3; tentatively, D is TRBD2 (7 bases). Trimming shortened V by 6 bases and J by 4 bases, and 17 bases separated the two germline ends. CDR3 length: 15 amino acids. Germline lookup yields CDR1 ENHRY and CDR2 SYGVKD. The CDR3 here is CAIRREGGFADTQYF. In nucleotides, the CDR3 is TGTGCCATCAGGCGTGAGGGGGGGTTCGCAGATACGCAGTATTTT.

This clone has just one count. This chain joins TRBV4-1 and TRBJ1-1; no clear D. Germline V CDR1 and CDR2: MGHRA, YSYEKL. This CDR3 has 13 amino acids. The V end lost 1 base, the J end lost 6 bases, and 9 bases lay between the germline ends. CDR3 loop: CASSQAWAAEAFF. The CDR3 DNA is TGCGCCAGCAGCCAAGCTTGGGCTGCTGAAGCTTTCTTT.